This T cell receptor (beta chain) was obtained from a study of T cell responses to AZD1222 COVID-19 vaccine. Notes on the study in general: After two AZD1222 doses, spike-specific TCR breadth and depth rose versus day 0. It was only a handful of AZD1222 recipients who were seropositive at baseline. The donors showed a predominance of white British ancestry and of females, with possible underestimation of clonal diversity.

Second-dose intervals of approximately 4 or approximately 12 weeks were pooled. Per the germline V gene, CDR1 is KGHSH and CDR2 is LQKENI. V was clipped by 4 bases and J by 2 bases, with 11 bases between them. This CDR3 comprises 14 residues. To note about this clone: What it binds is not known.

Clones were read by immunoSEQ multiplex PCR, and TCRdb kept only the in-frame ones, dropping some. The repertoire consists of 150,000 to 250,000 clones, with roughly 92% occurring once and the leading ten covering approximately 3.7%. This clonotype originated in an adult who received the AZD1222 COVID-19 vaccine. The chain links TRBV18 to TRBJ1-1; weak D call: TRBD1 (6 bases). The sequences come from peripheral blood, collected 28 days after the second AZD1222 dose. CDR3 loop: CASSLQDRNTEAFF. Written as DNA, the CDR3 is TGTGCCAGCTCACTCCAGGACAGAAACACTGAAGCTTTCTTT.